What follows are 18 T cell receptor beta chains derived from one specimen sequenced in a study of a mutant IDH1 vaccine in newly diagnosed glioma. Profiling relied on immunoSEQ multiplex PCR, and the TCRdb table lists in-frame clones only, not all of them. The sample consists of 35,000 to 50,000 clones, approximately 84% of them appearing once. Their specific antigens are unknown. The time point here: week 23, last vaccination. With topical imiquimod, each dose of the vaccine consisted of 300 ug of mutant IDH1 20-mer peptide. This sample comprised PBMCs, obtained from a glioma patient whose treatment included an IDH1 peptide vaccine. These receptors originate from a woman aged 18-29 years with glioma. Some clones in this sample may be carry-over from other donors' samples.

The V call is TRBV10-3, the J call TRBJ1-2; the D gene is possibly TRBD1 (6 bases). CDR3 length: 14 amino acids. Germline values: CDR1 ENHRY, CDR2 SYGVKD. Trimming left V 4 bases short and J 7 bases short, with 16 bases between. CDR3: CAISVRGLVGGYTF. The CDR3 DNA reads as TGTGCCATCAGTGTTCGGGGGCTAGTTGGTGGCTACACCTTC.

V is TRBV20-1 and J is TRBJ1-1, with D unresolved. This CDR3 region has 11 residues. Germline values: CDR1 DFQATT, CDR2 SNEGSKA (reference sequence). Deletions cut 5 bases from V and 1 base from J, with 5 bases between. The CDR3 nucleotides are TGCAGTGCTGAGGGGAACACTGAAGCTTTCTTT. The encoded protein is CSAEGNTEAFF.

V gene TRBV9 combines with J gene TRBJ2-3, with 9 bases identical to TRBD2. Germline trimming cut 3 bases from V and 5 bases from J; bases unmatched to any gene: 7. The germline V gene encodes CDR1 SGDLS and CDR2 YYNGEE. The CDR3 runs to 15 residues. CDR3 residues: CASSGTGLALDTQYF. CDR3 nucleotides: TGTGCCAGCAGCGGAACGGGACTAGCCCTAGATACGCAGTATTTT.

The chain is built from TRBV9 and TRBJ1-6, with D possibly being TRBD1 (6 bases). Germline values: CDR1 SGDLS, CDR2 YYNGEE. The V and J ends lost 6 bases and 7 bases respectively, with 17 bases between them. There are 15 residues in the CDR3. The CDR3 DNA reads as TGTGCCAGCACCCGTACCGGGGGGCTGAATTCACCCCTCCACTTT. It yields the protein CASTRTGGLNSPLHF.

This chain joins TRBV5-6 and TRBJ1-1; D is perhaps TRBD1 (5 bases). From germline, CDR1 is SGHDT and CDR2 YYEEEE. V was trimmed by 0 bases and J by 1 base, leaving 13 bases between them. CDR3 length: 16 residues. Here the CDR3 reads CASSLARGLRNTEAFF. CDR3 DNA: TGTGCCAGCAGCTTGGCAAGGGGCCTTCGGAACACTGAAGCTTTCTTT.

The CDR3 region is CASSPRTSGRTGELFF. The CDR3 DNA is TGTGCCAGCAGCCCCCGGACTAGCGGGAGGACCGGGGAGCTGTTTTTT. This sequence joins TRBV9 and TRBJ2-2; 14 bases are a match to TRBD2. Germline lookup yields CDR1 SGDLS and CDR2 YYNGEE. The junction had 4 bases not matched to a gene; V was cut back by 4 bases and J by 5 bases. CDR3 length: 16 amino acids. Complete variable domain (other parts from reference TRBV9 and TRBJ2-2): DSGVTQTPKHLITATGQRVTLRCSPRSGDLSVYWYQQSLDQGLQFLIQYYNGEERAKGNILERFSAQQFPDLHSELNLSSLELGDSALYFCASSPRTSGRTGELFFGEGSRLTVL.

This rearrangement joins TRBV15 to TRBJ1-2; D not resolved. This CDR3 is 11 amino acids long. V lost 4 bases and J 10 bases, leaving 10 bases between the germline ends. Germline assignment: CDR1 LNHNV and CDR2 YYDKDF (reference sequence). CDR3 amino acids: CATSNTGDYTF. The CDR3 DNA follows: TGTGCCACCAGCAATACCGGCGACTACACCTTC.

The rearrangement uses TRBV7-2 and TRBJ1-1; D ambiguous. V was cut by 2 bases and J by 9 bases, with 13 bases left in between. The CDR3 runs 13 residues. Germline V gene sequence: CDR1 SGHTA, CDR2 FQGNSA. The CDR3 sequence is CASSLPQRRKAFF. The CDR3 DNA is TGTGCCAGCAGCTTACCGCAGAGAAGGAAAGCTTTCTTT.

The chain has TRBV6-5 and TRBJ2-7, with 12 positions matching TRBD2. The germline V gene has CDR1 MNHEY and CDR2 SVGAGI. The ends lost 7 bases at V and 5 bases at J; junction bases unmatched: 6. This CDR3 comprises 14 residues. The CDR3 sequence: CASTLAGGMNEQYF. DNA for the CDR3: TGTGCCAGCACGCTAGCGGGAGGGATGAACGAGCAGTACTTC.

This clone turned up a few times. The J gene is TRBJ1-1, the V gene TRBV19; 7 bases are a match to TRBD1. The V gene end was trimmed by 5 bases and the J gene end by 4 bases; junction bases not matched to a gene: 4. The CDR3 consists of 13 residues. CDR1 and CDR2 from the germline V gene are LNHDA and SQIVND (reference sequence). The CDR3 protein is CASSGQVGTEAFF. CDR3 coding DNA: TGTGCCAGTAGTGGACAGGTTGGCACTGAAGCTTTCTTT. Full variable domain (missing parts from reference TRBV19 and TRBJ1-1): DGGITQSPKYLFRKEGQNVTLSCEQNLNHDAMYWYRQDPGQGLRLIYYSQIVNDFQKGDIAEGYSVSREKKESFPLTVTSAQKNPTAFYLCASSGQVGTEAFFGQGTRLTVV.

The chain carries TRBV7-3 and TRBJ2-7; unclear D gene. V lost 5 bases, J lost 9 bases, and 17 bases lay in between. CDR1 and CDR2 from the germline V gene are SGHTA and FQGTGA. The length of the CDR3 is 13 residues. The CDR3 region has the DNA TGTGCCAGCAGCGTATCCTATAGTACCCCGCAGTACTTC. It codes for CASSVSYSTPQYF.

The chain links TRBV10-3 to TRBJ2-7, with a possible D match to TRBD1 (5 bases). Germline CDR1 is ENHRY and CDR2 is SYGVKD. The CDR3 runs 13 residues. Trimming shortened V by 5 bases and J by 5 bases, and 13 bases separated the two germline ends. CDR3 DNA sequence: TGTGCCATCAGTTCTCCAGGGATCGACGAGCAGTACTTC. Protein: CAISSPGIDEQYF.

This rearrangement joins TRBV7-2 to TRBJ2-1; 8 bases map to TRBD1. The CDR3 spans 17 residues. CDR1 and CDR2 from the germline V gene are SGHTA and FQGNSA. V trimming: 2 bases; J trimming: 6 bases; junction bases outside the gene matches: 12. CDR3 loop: CASSLRTGFAVGNEQFF. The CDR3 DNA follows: TGTGCCAGCAGCTTAAGGACAGGGTTTGCAGTAGGCAATGAGCAGTTCTTC.

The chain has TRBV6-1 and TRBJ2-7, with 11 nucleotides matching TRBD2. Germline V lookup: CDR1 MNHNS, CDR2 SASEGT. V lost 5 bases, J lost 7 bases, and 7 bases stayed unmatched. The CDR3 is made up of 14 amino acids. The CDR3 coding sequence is TGTGCCAGCAGTTCTCTAGCGGGAGGCGGGGAGCAGTACTTC. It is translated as CASSSLAGGGEQYF.

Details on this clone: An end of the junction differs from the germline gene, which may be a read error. The CDR3 coding sequence is TGTGCTAGCAGCTTAGTGGGGCAGTCCGAGCAGTACTTC. Translated, it gives CASSLVGQSEQYF. The gene calls are TRBV7-7 and TRBJ2-7; D is perhaps TRBD1 (5 bases). The CDR3 length is 13 residues. The germline CDR1 and CDR2 sequences are SSHAT and FNYEAQ (reference sequence).

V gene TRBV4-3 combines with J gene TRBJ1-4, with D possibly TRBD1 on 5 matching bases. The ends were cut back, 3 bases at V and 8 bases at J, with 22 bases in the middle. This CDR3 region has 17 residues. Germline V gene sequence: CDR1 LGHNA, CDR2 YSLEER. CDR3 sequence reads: CASSHNGEWGSSEKLFF. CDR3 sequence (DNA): TGCGCCAGCAGCCATAACGGAGAATGGGGCAGTTCGGAAAAACTGTTTTTT.

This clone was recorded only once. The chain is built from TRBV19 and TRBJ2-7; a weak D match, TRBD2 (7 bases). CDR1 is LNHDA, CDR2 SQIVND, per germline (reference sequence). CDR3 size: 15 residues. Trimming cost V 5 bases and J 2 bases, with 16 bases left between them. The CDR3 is CASSAGAGTPYEQYF. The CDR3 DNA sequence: TGTGCCAGTAGTGCGGGGGCAGGCACCCCCTACGAGCAGTACTTC.

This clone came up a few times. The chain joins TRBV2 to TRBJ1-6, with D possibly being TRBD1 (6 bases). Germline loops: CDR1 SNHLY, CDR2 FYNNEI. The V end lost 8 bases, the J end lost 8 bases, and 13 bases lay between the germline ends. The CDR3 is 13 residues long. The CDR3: CASGLTGYSPLHF. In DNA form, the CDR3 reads TGTGCCAGCGGATTGACAGGCTATTCACCCCTCCACTTT.